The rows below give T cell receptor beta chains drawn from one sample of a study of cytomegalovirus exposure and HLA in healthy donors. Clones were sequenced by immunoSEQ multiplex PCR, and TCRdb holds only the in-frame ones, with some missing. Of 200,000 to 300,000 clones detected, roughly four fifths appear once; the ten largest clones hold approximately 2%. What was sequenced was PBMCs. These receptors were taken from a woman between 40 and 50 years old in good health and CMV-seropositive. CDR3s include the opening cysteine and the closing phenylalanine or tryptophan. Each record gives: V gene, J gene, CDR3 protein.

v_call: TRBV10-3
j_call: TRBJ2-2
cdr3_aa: CAISEFSGRGTGELFF

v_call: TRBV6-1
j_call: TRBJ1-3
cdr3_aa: CATDPAGTGNTIYF

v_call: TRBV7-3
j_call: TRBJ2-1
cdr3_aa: CASSLGPTSGINEQFF

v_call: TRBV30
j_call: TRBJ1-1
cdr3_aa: CAWRDRGSSTEAFF

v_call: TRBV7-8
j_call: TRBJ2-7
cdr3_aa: CASSDPGLAGRPTYEQYF

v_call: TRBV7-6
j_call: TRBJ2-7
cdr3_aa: CASSLGGLADSYEQYF

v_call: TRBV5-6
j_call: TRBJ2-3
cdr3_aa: CASSSGWTSTDTQYF

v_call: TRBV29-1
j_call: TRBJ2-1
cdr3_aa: CSVGDTSSYNEQFF

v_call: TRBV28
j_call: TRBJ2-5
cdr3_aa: CASSPILKRETQYF

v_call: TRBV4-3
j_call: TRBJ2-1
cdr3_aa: CASSQDNGGSGRNEQFF

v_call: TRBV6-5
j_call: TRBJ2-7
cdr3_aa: CASRSSGTVYEQYF